This T cell receptor (beta chain) was identified in a study of T cell responses to AZD1222 COVID-19 vaccine. Sequenced by immunoSEQ multiplex PCR; TCRdb stores in-frame clones only, minus some. The data show tens of thousands of clones, roughly 90% seen once. This CDR3 has 15 amino acids. From germline, CDR1 is SGDLS and CDR2 YYNGEE. After removal of 2 bases from V and 3 bases from J, the junction contained 4 bases not matched to a gene. The chain couples TRBV9 to TRBJ2-1; 8 bases are a match to TRBD1. The specimen was peripheral blood, collected on day 0 of AZD1222 vaccination. The TCR was taken from an adult in good health. The CDR3 DNA reads TGTGCCAGCAGCGTCTCGGGACAGGACTACAATGAGCAGTTCTTC. Encoded protein: CASSVSGQDYNEQFF.